This TCR beta chain was identified in a study of blood T cells in healthy people across ages. Study-level findings and limits: Long-lived donors exceeded aged donors in naive CD4+ cells and diversity. A strong correlation was seen between TCR beta diversity and naive T cell percentage. For the donors, CMV status was unknown and possibly confounded expanded clonotype changes.

The trim removed 4 bases at V and 6 bases at J, leaving 6 bases unmatched. This CDR3 has 15 amino acids. Germline CDR1 and CDR2: MDHEN and SYDVKM. In the case of this clonotype: Its antigen is unknown.

Then a second PCR, running about 6 to 12 cycles, was carried out with a sample-barcoded 5' primer and a J-beta primer mix. A template-switch adaptor containing 12 random nucleotides labeled each cDNA molecule. TCRdb processed the 5' RACE reads anew with MiXCR; each CDR3 protein has one entry. The repertoire includes under 950,000 distinct CDR3 sequences, roughly 20% of them detected once, and under 25% sits in the top ten. The J gene is TRBJ2-3, the V gene TRBV28; 11 positions agree with TRBD1. Sequencing used blood. This clonotype was sampled from a man in his sixties or seventies in good health. The CDR3 nucleotides read TGTGCCAGCAGTTACTCAGGGACAGGGGGGGATACGCAGTATTTT. Protein: CASSYSGTGGDTQYF.